The 31 T cell receptor beta chains given below trace back to one sample, sequenced in a study of OX40 agonist ivuxolimab in advanced cancers. The repertoire was sequenced with immunoSEQ multiplex PCR; TCRdb's copy has only in-frame clones and lacks some. The sample records under 80,000 clones, roughly 87% being singletons. Source: CD4+ or CD8+ T cells sorted from blood, taken in a trial of the OX40 agonist ivuxolimab. All receptors derive from an adult with an advanced solid tumor such as melanoma, head and neck, liver or kidney cancer.

This chain links TRBV2 with TRBJ1-6; the D gene is possibly TRBD1 (6 bases). V lost 7 bases, J lost 9 bases, and 16 bases lay in between. The CDR3 loop spans 14 amino acids. CDR1 is SNHLY and CDR2 is FYNNEI in the germline V gene. The DNA of the CDR3 is TGTGCCAGCACCCAGAGGACAGACCCTTCACCCCTCCACTTT. Its translation is CASTQRTDPSPLHF.

The chain employs TRBV7-2 and TRBJ2-7; 10 bases agree with TRBD2. This CDR3 comprises 15 residues. V lost 3 bases to trimming and J lost 1 base; unmatched junction nucleotides: 3. Germline V gene sequence: CDR1 SGHTA, CDR2 FQGNSA. DNA for the CDR3: TGTGCCAGCAGCTTCCTAGCGGGGGTATCCTACGAGCAGTACTTC. As protein: CASSFLAGVSYEQYF.

This chain joins TRBV5-1 and TRBJ2-5, with 8 bases lining up with TRBD1. The V gene end was trimmed by 2 bases and the J gene end by 1 base; junction bases not matched to a gene: 4. Germline V gene sequence: CDR1 SGHRS, CDR2 YFSETQ. There are 15 residues in the CDR3. This CDR3 is CASSLGQGAQETQYF. The DNA of the CDR3 is TGCGCCAGCAGCTTAGGACAGGGCGCCCAAGAGACCCAGTACTTC.

The J gene is TRBJ2-7, the V gene TRBV11-3; a weak D match, TRBD1 (6 bases). Germline CDR1 is SGHNT and CDR2 is YENEEA. V lost 1 base to trimming and J lost 2 bases, with 15 bases between them. The CDR3 length is 16 residues. CDR3 loop: CASSLALGTPAYEQYF. The CDR3 region has the DNA TGTGCCAGCAGCTTAGCGCTAGGGACACCGGCCTACGAGCAGTACTTC.

The V and J genes are TRBV28 and TRBJ2-2, with 7 nucleotides matching TRBD1. Germline V gives CDR1 MDHEN, CDR2 SYDVKM. The CDR3 runs 15 residues. After removal of 3 bases from V and 3 bases from J, the junction contained 4 bases not matched to a gene. DNA for the CDR3: TGTGCCAGCAGTTTGCGAGGGGGCTACACCGGGGAGCTGTTTTTT. Its translation is CASSLRGGYTGELFF.

V usage is TRBV6-1 and J usage is TRBJ2-2; TRBD1 matches 8 bases. This CDR3 has 16 residues. From germline, CDR1 is MNHNS and CDR2 SASEGT. J lost 7 bases, V lost 4 bases, and 11 bases had no gene match. CDR3 nucleotide sequence: TGTGCCAGCAGTGGCGTTGAAGTGACAGGGGTCGGGGAGCTGTTTTTT. Protein product: CASSGVEVTGVGELFF.

The rearrangement links TRBV4-2 to TRBJ1-2; TRBD1 agrees at 9 bases. The CDR3 loop spans 18 amino acids. Germline CDR1 is LGHNA and CDR2 is YNFKEQ. J gave up 4 bases and V 3 bases, and 15 bases lay outside the gene matches. The DNA for the CDR3 is TGTGCCAGCAGCCACGGCCCGGAGGGACAGGGCGCCGCCTATGGCTACACCTTC. Protein product: CASSHGPEGQGAAYGYTF.

This chain links TRBV10-1 with TRBJ2-7; D tentatively fits TRBD1 or TRBD2 (5 bases each). CDR3 size: 14 residues. Trimming took 2 bases from V and 2 from J, leaving 10 bases between them. Looked up from germline, CDR1 is WNHNN and CDR2 is SYGVQD (reference sequence). The CDR3 bases are TGCGCCAGCAGTGAGGGGGGTGAGGCCTACGAGCAGTACTTC. Translation: CASSEGGEAYEQYF.

The chain carries TRBV19 and TRBJ2-2; the D is unclear. Germline-derived CDR1 and CDR2 are LNHDA and SQIVND (reference sequence). The CDR3 has 13 amino acids. The CDR3 DNA sequence: TGTTCGTCGGGTGGGGAGAACACCGGGGAGCTGTTTTTT. As protein: CSSGGENTGELFF.

The gene calls are TRBV6-6 and TRBJ2-7; 7 positions agree with TRBD1. Germline CDR1 MNHNY, CDR2 SVGAGI (reference sequence). The junction had 4 bases not matched to a gene; V was cut back by 0 bases and J by 5 bases. There are 14 residues in the CDR3. The CDR3 loop reads CASSYSGTENEQYF. The DNA for the CDR3 is TGTGCCAGCAGTTACTCTGGGACAGAGAACGAGCAGTACTTC.

This clone showed up just once. The chain carries TRBV9 and TRBJ1-3, with D uncertain. The CDR3 is made up of 16 amino acids. V shed 2 bases and J shed 0 bases, with 12 bases lying between them. Germline CDR1 SGDLS, CDR2 YYNGEE. The CDR3 here is CASSVDTYSSGNTIYF. As DNA, the CDR3 is TGTGCCAGCAGCGTGGATACCTATAGCTCTGGAAACACCATATATTTT.

The V call is TRBV6-5, the J call TRBJ2-2; maybe TRBD1 (7 bases). Per germline, CDR1 MNHEY and CDR2 SVGAGI. Trimming pared 8 bases from V and 5 bases from J, leaving 15 bases between. The CDR3 length is 14 residues. The CDR3: CASESPGGTGELFF. The CDR3 DNA reads as TGTGCCAGCGAATCCCCAGGGGGGACCGGGGAGCTGTTTTTT.

This sequence joins TRBV27 and TRBJ2-7, with TRBD2 matching 11 bases. Germline V gene sequence: CDR1 MNHEY, CDR2 SMNVEV (reference sequence). CDR3 length: 15 residues. J was trimmed by 0 bases and V by 4 bases; bases with no gene match: 2. The CDR3 reads CASSSSGRSSYEQYF. The CDR3 DNA sequence: TGTGCCAGCAGTTCTAGCGGGAGGAGCTCCTACGAGCAGTACTTC.

V is TRBV7-9 and J is TRBJ1-2; no definite D call. Looked up from germline, CDR1 is SEHNR and CDR2 is FQNEAQ (reference sequence). V dropped 0 bases and J dropped 7 bases, with 6 bases sitting between them. The CDR3 spans 12 residues. CDR3 nucleotides: TGTGCCAGCAGCTTAGCCGAGAGTGGCTACACCTTC. Translation: CASSLAESGYTF.

The chain couples TRBV28 to TRBJ2-7, with 7 bases identical to TRBD1. V shed 6 bases, J shed 5 bases, and the junction held 10 bases outside the gene matches. CDR1 and CDR2 (germline): MDHEN, SYDVKM. The CDR3 sequence is 14 residues long. DNA of the CDR3: TGTGCCAGCAGCAAGGTAGGAGACAGGGACGAGCAGTACTTC. It codes for CASSKVGDRDEQYF.

There are a few counts of this clone. This chain uses TRBV27 with TRBJ1-1; no firm D call. V was shortened by 4 bases and J by 0 bases, with 9 bases between the two germline ends. The germline CDR1 and CDR2 sequences are MNHEY and SMNVEV (reference sequence). This CDR3 contains 14 residues. Written as DNA, the CDR3 is TGTGCCAGCAGTTGGAGGCGGCTGAACACTGAAGCTTTCTTT. It specifies CASSWRRLNTEAFF.

V is TRBV7-2 and J is TRBJ2-3; 7 bases line up with TRBD1. This CDR3 is 15 amino acids long. CDR1 is SGHTA and CDR2 is FQGNSA in the germline V gene. The junction had 9 bases not matched to a gene; V was cut back by 5 bases and J by 4 bases. Here the CDR3 reads CASSRRQGQADTQYF. The DNA of the CDR3 is TGTGCCAGCAGCCGCCGACAGGGTCAGGCAGATACGCAGTATTTT.

The chain uses TRBV5-1 and TRBJ1-4, with D perhaps TRBD1 (6 bases). Germline lookup yields CDR1 SGHRS and CDR2 YFSETQ. The CDR3 has 17 amino acids. The V and J ends lost 0 bases and 3 bases respectively, with 15 bases between them. The DNA for the CDR3 is TGCGCCAGCAGCTTGGGTTCGGGGGGCGTAGCTAATGAAAAACTGTTTTTT. The encoded protein is CASSLGSGGVANEKLFF.

CDR3 nucleotide sequence: TGTGCCAGTAGCCCTCGGGGGTCCGATTCACCCCTCCACTTT. Protein: CASSPRGSDSPLHF. The chain links TRBV19 to TRBJ1-6, with a weak D call TRBD1 (5 bases). Germline V CDR1 and CDR2: LNHDA, SQIVND (reference sequence). CDR3 length: 14 amino acids. V was shortened by 6 bases and J by 8 bases, with 14 bases between the two germline ends.

The chain links TRBV5-8 to TRBJ1-2; D ambiguous. The germline gives CDR1 SGHTS, CDR2 YDEGEE. The V end was cut by 5 bases, the J end by 0 bases, with 14 bases between. This CDR3 spans 15 amino acids. This chain's CDR3 is CASRPRRSANYGYTF. CDR3 in DNA: TGTGCCAGCAGGCCCCGGCGGTCAGCTAACTATGGCTACACCTTC.

The rearrangement joins TRBV11-2 to TRBJ1-3; TRBD1 matches at 7 bases. With V trimmed by 5 bases and J by 2 bases, 6 bases remained unmatched. This CDR3 spans 15 amino acids. Germline lookup yields CDR1 SGHAT and CDR2 FQNNGV. The CDR3 spells CASSLRGATGNTIYF. CDR3 coding DNA: TGTGCCAGCAGCCTCAGGGGGGCGACTGGAAACACCATATATTTT. The variable domain in full, completed from reference TRBV11-2 and TRBJ1-3, reads EAGVAQSPRYKIIEKRQSVAFWCNPISGHATLYWYQQILGQGPKLLIQFQNNGVVDDSQLPKDRFSAERLKGVDSTLKIQPAKLEDSAVYLCASSLRGATGNTIYFGEGSWLTVV.

The chain joins TRBV7-2 to TRBJ2-3; 9 bases are shared with TRBD2. Losses at the gene ends were 3 bases for V and 2 bases for J; bases not matched to a gene: 3. This CDR3 is built from 15 residues. Per the germline V gene, CDR1 is SGHTA and CDR2 is FQGNSA. The CDR3 sequence: CASSLASGNTDTQYF. CDR3 DNA: TGTGCCAGCAGCTTGGCTAGCGGGAACACAGATACGCAGTATTTT.

This clone was observed once. The chain carries TRBV6-5 and TRBJ2-7; D is perhaps TRBD2 (6 bases). V dropped 7 bases and J dropped 3 bases, with 16 bases sitting between them. Germline CDR1 MNHEY, CDR2 SVGAGI. The CDR3 sequence is 14 residues long. The CDR3 DNA reads as TGTGCCAGCACCCCGACATTGGGGGGCTACGAGCAGTACTTC. This gives the protein CASTPTLGGYEQYF.

The chain recombines TRBV7-9 with TRBJ2-1, with 8 bases that match TRBD1. Germline lookup yields CDR1 SEHNR and CDR2 FQNEAQ (reference sequence). V lost 8 bases to trimming and J lost 10 bases; unmatched junction nucleotides: 7. The CDR3 is made up of 12 amino acids. The CDR3 sequence is CASYRGTGEQFF. CDR3 nucleotides: TGTGCCAGCTACAGGGGGACAGGAGAGCAGTTCTTC.

This clone has a single count. The chain has TRBV12-5 and TRBJ2-7; 7 nucleotides match TRBD1. The CDR3 is 16 amino acids. Germline CDR1 is LGHNT and CDR2 is FRNRAP. V lost 0 bases and J lost 3; bases outside the gene matches: 8. CDR3 DNA sequence: TGTGCTAGTGGTTTGGTACTCTCAGGGGGAATCTACGAGCAGTACTTC. Protein product: CASGLVLSGGIYEQYF.

This chain uses TRBV6-1 with TRBJ1-3; D remains ambiguous. V dropped 2 bases and J dropped 2 bases, with 13 bases sitting between them. The CDR3 has 16 amino acids. CDR1 and CDR2 from the germline V gene are MNHNS and SASEGT. CDR3 coding DNA: TGTGCCAGCAGTGAAAACCTTATCCCCCCTGGAAACACCATATATTTT. This sequence encodes CASSENLIPPGNTIYF.

The V gene is TRBV11-2, the J gene TRBJ1-6, with D perhaps matching TRBD1 (5 bases). This CDR3 contains 16 residues. Germline CDR1 is SGHAT and CDR2 is FQNNGV. Trimming pared 0 bases from V and 7 bases from J, leaving 13 bases between. CDR3 nucleotide sequence: TGTGCCAGCAGCTTAGATTGGCCAGGGACCAATTCACCCCTCCACTTT. Translated, it gives CASSLDWPGTNSPLHF.

The chain uses TRBV5-1 and TRBJ2-5; D may be TRBD1 (5 bases). Germline V CDR1 and CDR2: SGHRS, YFSETQ. The CDR3 is 15 amino acids. The V and J ends lost 5 bases and 2 bases respectively, with 16 bases between them. The chain's CDR3 is CASREAGQAQETQYF. The CDR3 DNA is TGCGCCAGCAGGGAAGCAGGGCAGGCTCAAGAGACCCAGTACTTC. Using reference TRBV5-1 and TRBJ2-5 for the parts outside the CDR3, the full variable domain is KAGVTQTPRYLIKTRGQQVTLSCSPISGHRSVSWYQQTPGQGLQFLFEYFSETQRNKGNFPGRFSGRQFSNSRSEMNVSTLELGDSALYLCASREAGQAQETQYFGPGTRLLVL.

CDR3 nucleotides: TGTGCCAGCAGCCCCGACAGGGGCTACGAGCAGTACTTC. Its translation: CASSPDRGYEQYF. The chain recombines TRBV5-4 with TRBJ2-5, with 8 positions matching TRBD1. The DNA end is a closer match to TRBJ2-7, so the J assignment may be wrong. Germline CDR1 and CDR2: SGHNT and YYREEE (reference sequence). This CDR3 contains 13 residues.

This rearrangement joins TRBV15 to TRBJ1-4, with D uncertain. The CDR3 consists of 16 residues. The V gene lost 0 bases and the J gene lost 0 bases, with 8 bases spanning the gap. Germline CDR1 is LNHNV and CDR2 is YYDKDF (reference sequence). The CDR3 reads CATSRDPVSTNEKLFF. The CDR3 DNA sequence: TGTGCCACCAGCAGAGATCCGGTCTCAACTAATGAAAAACTGTTTTTT.

This clone occurred a few times. This sequence joins TRBV6-5 and TRBJ2-7; TRBD2 matches at 9 bases. CDR3 length equals 14 residues. Germline V gene sequence: CDR1 MNHEY, CDR2 SVGAGI. V was pared by 5 bases and J by 2 bases, with 4 bases of the junction left unmatched. The CDR3 is CASSQLAGPYEQYF. The CDR3 DNA reads TGTGCCAGCAGTCAGCTAGCGGGACCCTACGAGCAGTACTTC.